A selection of T cell receptor beta chains follows, all from one sample in a study of blood T cell repertoires in COVID-19. Clones were sequenced by immunoSEQ multiplex PCR, and TCRdb holds only the in-frame ones, with some missing. The table includes 45,000 or so clones, about 85% detected once. Sample: peripheral blood. All receptors come from an elderly woman with active COVID-19. The CDR3 runs from the conserved cysteine through the conserved F or W. A D gene is named only where the DNA matches it firmly. Size is stated for part of the rows, as once, few or many counts, or as a class when the clone is expanded.

D | size | J | length | V | DNA | CDR3
TRBD2 | NA | TRBJ2-1 | 14 | TRBV11-2 | TGTGCCAGCACCCCAGCGGGGGGCTACAATGAGCAGTTCTTC | CASTPAGGYNEQFF
NA | NA | TRBJ1-2 | 15 | TRBV4-3 | TGCGCCAGCAGCCAAGGTGTTCGGGAATACTATGGCTACACCTTC | CASSQGVREYYGYTF
TRBD1 | few | TRBJ1-4 | 14 | TRBV18 | TGTGCCAGCTCAGCCTCCGGGACAGATGAAAAACTGTTTTTT | CASSASGTDEKLFF
NA | NA | TRBJ1-3 | 15 | TRBV28 | TGTGCCAGCAGTGTGGGCGGGGGTATTGGAAACACCATATATTTT | CASSVGGGIGNTIYF
TRBD1 | once | TRBJ2-7 | 15 | TRBV18 | TGTGCCAGCTCACCACAACGGCAGGGGGCGTACGAGCAGTACTTC | CASSPQRQGAYEQYF
TRBD1 | NA | TRBJ2-2 | 15 | TRBV2 | TGTGCCAGCAGGGCCGTACAGGGGGGTGCCGGGGAGCTGTTTTTT | CASRAVQGGAGELFF
NA | once | TRBJ1-2 | 16 | TRBV6-1 | TGTGCCAGCAGTGAGTATAGGGGCCAAGCTAACTATGGCTACACCTTC | CASSEYRGQANYGYTF
NA | NA | TRBJ1-4 | 16 | TRBV4-3 | TGCGCCAGCAGCCAAGATGGCGGGGCCGGGAATGAAAAACTGTTTTTT | CASSQDGGAGNEKLFF
NA | NA | TRBJ1-1 | 13 | TRBV9 | TGTGCCTCCACGGAGGGGATGAACACTGAAGCTTTCTTT | CASTEGMNTEAFF
NA | once | TRBJ1-6 | 16 | TRBV5-8 | TGTGCCAGCAGCCGCCAGGCCTCCTCCTATAATTCACCCCTCCACTTT | CASSRQASSYNSPLHF
TRBD1 | once | TRBJ1-1 | 15 | TRBV6-2/TRBV6-3 | TGTGCCAGCAGTCATACGGACAGGATGAACACTGAAGCTTTCTTT | CASSHTDRMNTEAFF
NA | NA | TRBJ1-3 | 17 | TRBV9 | TGTGCCAGCAGCGTAGCTGAAGACAGATATTTAGGAAACACCATATATTTT | CASSVAEDRYLGNTIYF
NA | NA | TRBJ2-3 | 16 | TRBV7-3 | TGTGCCAGCAGCTTAAAGAGGGATACTAGCACAGATACGCAGTATTTT | CASSLKRDTSTDTQYF
NA | NA | TRBJ1-1 | 14 | TRBV2 | TGTGCCAGCGCCCGGGGGGGTCCTGGGGGTGAAGCTTTCTTT | CASARGGPGGEAFF
TRBD2 | NA | TRBJ2-1 | 15 | TRBV19 | TGTGCCAGTAGGGGGGAGGGATTCTCCTACAATGAGCAGTTCTTC | CASRGEGFSYNEQFF
NA | NA | TRBJ1-1 | 16 | TRBV4-2 | TGTGCCAGCAGCCAAGATACAGGGCTCTGGAACACTGAAGCTTTCTTT | CASSQDTGLWNTEAFF
TRBD1 | once | TRBJ1-2 | 13 | TRBV4-3 | TGCGCCAGCAGCACAGGGGCAGGGGACGGCTACACCTTC | CASSTGAGDGYTF
NA | NA | TRBJ2-6 | 16 | TRBV19 | TGTGCCAGTAGTCCGCGACAGAACTCTGGGGCCAACGTCCTGACTTTC | CASSPRQNSGANVLTF
NA | NA | TRBJ2-2 | 14 | TRBV9 | TGTGCCAGCAGCGTACTCCGGGGAGGACAGGAGCTGTTTTTT | CASSVLRGGQELFF
NA | NA | TRBJ1-2 | 13 | TRBV9 | TGTGCCAGCAGCTTCGGTGGAGCGAGTGGCTACACCTTC | CASSFGGASGYTF
TRBD1 | NA | TRBJ1-3 | 16 | TRBV15 | TGTGCCACCAGCAGAGGTGGGACAGTGGGTGGAAACACCATATATTTT | CATSRGGTVGGNTIYF
TRBD1 | NA | TRBJ2-5 | 15 | TRBV2 | TGTGCCAGCACCCGGGACAGGGGGCCGCAAGAGACCCAGTACTTC | CASTRDRGPQETQYF
NA | NA | TRBJ2-2 | 17 | TRBV3-1/TRBV3-2 | TGTGCCAGCAGCCAAGTAAGGCCAGGGGAGTACACCGGGGAGCTGTTTTTT | CASSQVRPGEYTGELFF
NA | NA | TRBJ1-3 | 14 | TRBV3-1/TRBV3-2 | TGTGCCAGCAGCCATCACCGGGGTCCACGTTACGGGAATTTT | CASSHHRGPRYGNF
TRBD2 | NA | TRBJ2-3 | 19 | TRBV4-3 | TGCGCCAGCAGCCAAGCCTGGGCCTCAGCGGGGTACCAGGCAGATACGCAGTATTTT | CASSQAWASAGYQADTQYF
NA | NA | TRBJ2-2 | 15 | TRBV28 | TGTGCCATCCCCCAGGGGAAATTGAACACCGGGGAGCTGTTTTTT | CAIPQGKLNTGELFF
TRBD1 | NA | TRBJ1-3 | 15 | TRBV5-6 | TGTGCCAGCAGCTTCGACAGGGGGGTTGGAAACACCATATATTTT | CASSFDRGVGNTIYF
NA | NA | TRBJ1-5 | 15 | TRBV21-1 | TGTGCCAGCAGCAAAGGCTGGGAGGGAAATCAGCCCCAGCATTTT | CASSKGWEGNQPQHF
TRBD2 | once | TRBJ2-1 | 15 | TRBV7-2 | TGTGCCAGCAGCTTGCGCGGGGGGGCCAACAATGAGCAGTTCTTC | CASSLRGGANNEQFF
TRBD1 | NA | TRBJ2-1 | 15 | TRBV6-5 | TGTGCCAGCAGCAGGGACAGGGGATCCTACAATGAGCAGTTCTTC | CASSRDRGSYNEQFF
TRBD1 | NA | TRBJ1-2 | 17 | TRBV4-3 | TGCGCCAGCAGCCAAGTGGGGACAGGGGGCGCGAATCTTGGCTACACCTTC | CASSQVGTGGANLGYTF
TRBD1 | NA | TRBJ2-7 | 15 | TRBV7-2 | TGTGCCAGCAGCTTATGGGGGACAGGGGGCGGCGAGCAGTACTTC | CASSLWGTGGGEQYF
NA | NA | TRBJ1-4 | 12 | TRBV5-1 | TGCGCCAGCAGGGAGATTAATGAAAAACTGTTTTTT | CASREINEKLFF
TRBD1 | NA | TRBJ1-1 | 18 | TRBV19 | TGTGCCAGTAGGACCGACCACAGGGGGTTTGGGGGGAACACTGAAGCTTTCTTT | CASRTDHRGFGGNTEAFF
TRBD2 | NA | TRBJ2-3 | 15 | TRBV6-4 | TGTGCCAGCAGCCTGGCGGGGGGGAGCACAGATACGCAGTATTTT | CASSLAGGSTDTQYF
TRBD2 | NA | TRBJ2-5 | 16 | TRBV28 | TGTGCCAGCAGTAAACCGGGACTAGCGGGTGCACAGACCCAGTACTTC | CASSKPGLAGAQTQYF
NA | NA | TRBJ1-5 | 13 | TRBV5-6 | TGTGCCAGCAGCTTGGGCAGTACTCAGCCCCAGCATTTT | CASSLGSTQPQHF
NA | NA | TRBJ2-5 | 16 | TRBV18 | TGTGCCAGCTCCTCAGGGCTGGGGAGGCCTCAAGAGACCCAGTACTTC | CASSSGLGRPQETQYF
NA | NA | TRBJ2-2 | 12 | TRBV11-3 | TGTGCCAGCAGCTCAGGGTCCGGGGAGCTGTTTTTT | CASSSGSGELFF
NA | NA | TRBJ2-3 | 11 | TRBV3-1/TRBV3-2 | TGTGCCAGCAGCCTCCTCGGTACGCAGTATTTT | CASSLLGTQYF
NA | NA | TRBJ1-6 | 13 | TRBV28 | TGTGCCAGCATACAGTCCTATAATTCACCCCTCCACTTT | CASIQSYNSPLHF
TRBD1 | few | TRBJ1-6 | 15 | TRBV5-1 | TGCGCCAGCAGCCTAGACAGGGATTTAAATTCACCCCTCCACTTT | CASSLDRDLNSPLHF
TRBD1 | NA | TRBJ2-5 | 16 | TRBV10-3 | TGTGCCATCAGTGATGATACAGGGGGCCCCCAAGAGACCCAGTACTTC | CAISDDTGGPQETQYF
NA | NA | TRBJ1-1 | 14 | TRBV11-2 | TGTGCCAGCAGCTTAGGAGGGCATAACACTGAAGCTTTCTTT | CASSLGGHNTEAFF
NA | once | TRBJ1-2 | 13 | TRBV6-5 | TGTGCCAGCAGGCCCGACAGCAACTATGGCTACACCTTC | CASRPDSNYGYTF
TRBD1 | NA | TRBJ2-3 | 14 | TRBV19 | TGTGCCGCGGGACAGGCGCCTGGGTCAGATACGCAGTATTTT | CAAGQAPGSDTQYF
NA | NA | TRBJ2-5 | 15 | TRBV5-1 | TGCGCCAGCAGCCGGGCGGGGATATTGGAAGAGACCCAGTACTTC | CASSRAGILEETQYF
NA | NA | TRBJ1-5 | 14 | TRBV10-3 | TGTGCCATCCAAGCGGGACCTGAACCGGGTCCCCAGCATTTT | CAIQAGPEPGPQHF